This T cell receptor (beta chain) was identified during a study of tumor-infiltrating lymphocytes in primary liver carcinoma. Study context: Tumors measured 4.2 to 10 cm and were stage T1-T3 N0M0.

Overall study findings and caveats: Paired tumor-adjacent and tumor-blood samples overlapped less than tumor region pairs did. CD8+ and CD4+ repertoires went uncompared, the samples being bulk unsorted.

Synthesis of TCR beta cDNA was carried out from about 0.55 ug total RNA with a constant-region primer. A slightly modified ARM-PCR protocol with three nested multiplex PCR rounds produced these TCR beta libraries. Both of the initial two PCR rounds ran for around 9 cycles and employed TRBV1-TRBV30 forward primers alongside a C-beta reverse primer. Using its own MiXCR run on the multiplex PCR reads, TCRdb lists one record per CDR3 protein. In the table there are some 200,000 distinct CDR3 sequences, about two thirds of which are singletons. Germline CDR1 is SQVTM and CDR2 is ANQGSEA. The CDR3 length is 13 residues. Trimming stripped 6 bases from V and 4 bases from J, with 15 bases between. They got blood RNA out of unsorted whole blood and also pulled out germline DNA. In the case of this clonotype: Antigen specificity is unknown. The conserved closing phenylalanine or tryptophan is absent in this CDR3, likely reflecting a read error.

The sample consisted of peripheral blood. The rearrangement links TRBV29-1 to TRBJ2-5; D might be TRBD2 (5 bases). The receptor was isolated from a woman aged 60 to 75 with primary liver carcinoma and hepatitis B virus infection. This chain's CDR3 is CSVSDGGRETQYY. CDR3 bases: TGCAGCGTGTCGGACGGAGGCCGAGAGACCCAGTACTAC.